The following is a T cell receptor (beta chain) sequence with its context. Calling Graves' hyperthyroidism stable meant ophthalmopathy did not progress within 18 months. The authors obtained PBMCs from around 11 ml of fresh peripheral blood. From RNA transcripts, TCR beta CDR3 regions were amplified. HTBI primers were employed in a first-round RT-PCR of the TCR CDR3. TCRdb itself ran the multiplex PCR reads through MiXCR, one entry per CDR3 protein. The top ten hold approximately 18% of the sample, which has about 560,000 distinct CDR3 sequences, 16% seen once. This CDR3 has 16 residues. Germline values: CDR1 SGHVS, CDR2 FQNEAQ. Trimming removed 5 bases from V and 5 bases from J; junction bases left unmatched: 10. These data come from a study of T cells in Graves' hyperthyroidism and ophthalmopathy.

The specimen sequenced was blood. The V and J genes are TRBV7-8 and TRBJ2-2; 8 nucleotides line up with TRBD2. The sequence was obtained from a woman under 30 with Graves' hyperthyroidism. The CDR3 DNA is TGTGCCAGCAGCCCCCGGGGGGGGGCGCGAACCGGGGAGCTGTTTTTT. Residues: CASSPRGGARTGELFF. Using reference TRBV7-8 and TRBJ2-2 for the parts outside the CDR3, the full variable domain is GAGVSQSPRYKVAKRGQDVALRCDPISGHVSLFWYQQALGQGPEFLTYFQNEAQLDKSGLPSDRFFAERPEGSVSTLKIQRTQQEDSAVYLCASSPRGGARTGELFFGEGSRLTVL.